One T cell receptor beta chain is described in this entry. Its antigen is as yet unknown. This sample was taken from a study of beta chain features in type 1 diabetes. Germline V gene lookup returns CDR1 SGHRS and CDR2 YFSETQ. The CDR3 loop spans 15 amino acids. Reverse transcription of all isolated RNA meant that expressed TCRB transcripts were sequenced. The method was immunoSEQ multiplex PCR; TCRdb's version includes in-frame clones alone and lacks a portion of them. The sample has 400,000 or so clones; 8% to 10% are singletons. Points from the study as a whole: Insertion counts at VDJ junctions were lower in type 1 diabetes patients, who also showed more deletions there. Relative to healthy donors, patients appeared to have naive, central memory and Treg TCRB repertoires that were more similar. TCRB CDR3s from Type 1 diabetes patients were moderately but significantly shorter in all four CD4+ subsets. PCR could preferentially amplify shorter templates, alike in patients and controls.

Sequenced material: central memory CD4+ T cells from blood. The rearrangement links TRBV5-1 to TRBJ2-5; 8 bases match TRBD2. The assigned J gene may be wrong: the sequence end matches TRBJ2-7 better. This receptor was obtained from a man aged 25-45 years with type 1 diabetes. The DNA of the CDR3 is TGCGCCAGCAGCCTTGAGATTAGCGGGGAGGACGAGCAGTACTTC. Its protein product is CASSLEISGEDEQYF.